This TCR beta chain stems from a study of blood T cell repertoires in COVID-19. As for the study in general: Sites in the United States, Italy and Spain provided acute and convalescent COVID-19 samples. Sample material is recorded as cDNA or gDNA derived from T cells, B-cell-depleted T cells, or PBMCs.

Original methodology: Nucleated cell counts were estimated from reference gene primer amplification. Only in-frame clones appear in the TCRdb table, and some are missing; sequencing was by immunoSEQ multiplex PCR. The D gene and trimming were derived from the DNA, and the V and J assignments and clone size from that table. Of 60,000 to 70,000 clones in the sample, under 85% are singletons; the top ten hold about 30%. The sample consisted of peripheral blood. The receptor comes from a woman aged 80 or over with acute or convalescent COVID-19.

For the CDR3, the DNA is TGTGCCAGCAGCTTAAGGGACAGGGCCTACAATGAGCAGTTCTTC. Amino acids: CASSLRDRAYNEQFF. The rearrangement joins TRBV7-9 to TRBJ2-1, with 9 bases aligning to TRBD1. CDR3 length equals 15 residues. Germline-derived CDR1 and CDR2 are SEHNR and FQNEAQ (reference sequence). The V segment lost 2 bases and the J segment 2 bases; nucleotides outside the gene matches: 1.